The 27 T cell receptor beta chains below all came from one sample that was sequenced in a study of T cell responses to AZD1222 COVID-19 vaccine. Profiling relied on immunoSEQ multiplex PCR, and the TCRdb table lists in-frame clones only, not all of them. This sample yields over 150,000 clones, of which just over 90% are seen a single time; roughly 1.6% belongs to the top ten. The sample consisted of peripheral blood, taken on day 0 of AZD1222 vaccination. These receptors were taken from an adult in good health.

V is TRBV19 and J is TRBJ1-5; D gene uncertain. The CDR3 extends over 14 amino acids. V lost 10 bases, J lost 1 base, and 14 bases lay in between. Germline V CDR1 and CDR2: LNHDA, SQIVND (reference sequence). The CDR3 DNA is TGTGCCACCAAGACCACTATGAGCAATCAGCCCCAGCATTTT. This codes for CATKTTMSNQPQHF.

The genes are TRBV7-2 and TRBJ1-1, with D unresolved. The CDR3 extends over 16 amino acids. Germline CDR1 is SGHTA and CDR2 is FQGNSA. Between the trimmed V and J ends, which lost 1 base and 2 bases, there was a span of 14 bases. The CDR3 region is CASSLGGYDINTEAFF. DNA of the CDR3: TGTGCCAGCAGCTTAGGAGGGTACGATATAAACACTGAAGCTTTCTTT.

The chain carries TRBV6-5 and TRBJ1-5, with D perhaps matching TRBD1 (6 bases). Trimming removed 6 bases at V and 4 bases at J, with 13 bases between. The CDR3 is made up of 14 amino acids. The V gene's germline CDR1 is MNHEY and CDR2 SVGAGI. In nucleotides, the CDR3 is TGTGCCAGCAGAGGGACAATTTATAATCAGCCCCAGCATTTT. It encodes CASRGTIYNQPQHF.

The CDR3 loop reads CASSPSGGSGANVLTF. The CDR3 DNA follows: TGTGCCAGCTCACCATCCGGGGGCTCTGGGGCCAACGTCCTGACTTTC. The rearrangement uses TRBV18 and TRBJ2-6; tentative D call: TRBD2 (6 bases). Trimming removed 2 bases from V and 0 bases from J, with 8 bases in between. Germline V gene lookup returns CDR1 KGHSH and CDR2 LQKENI. The CDR3 is made up of 16 amino acids.

This rearrangement joins TRBV7-8 to TRBJ1-3, with a tentative D call TRBD1 (6 bases). Germline loops: CDR1 SGHVS, CDR2 FQNEAQ. Deletions cut 1 base from V and 0 bases from J, with 10 bases between. This CDR3 is built from 16 residues. The CDR3 sequence is CASSLGTVHSGNTIYF. The CDR3 DNA is TGTGCCAGCAGCTTAGGGACAGTCCACTCTGGAAACACCATATATTTT.

The chain links TRBV7-9 to TRBJ1-2; possible D gene TRBD1, 6 bases. The germline V gene has CDR1 SEHNR and CDR2 FQNEAQ (reference sequence). The CDR3 totals 14 residues. V lost 2 bases and J 4 bases, leaving 11 bases between the germline ends. CDR3 sequence: CASSLTGAGYGYTF. The DNA of the CDR3 is TGTGCCAGCAGCTTAACGGGGGCCGGCTATGGCTACACCTTC.

The chain recombines TRBV7-9 with TRBJ1-4, with 9 bases fitting TRBD1. V lost 6 bases and J lost 8; bases outside the gene matches: 10. CDR3 size: 15 residues. Germline values: CDR1 SEHNR, CDR2 FQNEAQ (reference sequence). The CDR3 DNA follows: TGTGCCAGCAGGATTTGGGGACAGGGCGAAGAAAAACTGTTTTTT. Protein: CASRIWGQGEEKLFF.

The rearrangement uses TRBV6-4 and TRBJ1-2; possibly TRBD1 for D (5 bases). Germline V gene lookup returns CDR1 MRHNA and CDR2 SNTAGT. CDR3 length equals 15 residues. V was shortened by 4 bases and J by 6 bases, with 18 bases between the two germline ends. The CDR3 nucleotides are TGTGCCAGCAGTGCCGGAAAATGGGGGGTTGATGGCTACACCTTC. Translating it yields CASSAGKWGVDGYTF.

The chain recombines TRBV28 with TRBJ1-2; D perhaps matches TRBD1 (6 bases). Trimming left V 5 bases short and J 4 bases short, with 17 bases between. CDR1 is MDHEN, CDR2 SYDVKM, per germline. The CDR3 has 15 residues. CDR3 in amino acids: CASSQSTGPVYGYTF. The CDR3 coding sequence is TGTGCCAGCAGTCAATCGACAGGTCCGGTCTATGGCTACACCTTC.

The CDR3 DNA is TGTGCCAGCAGCTCCCGGACAGGGGGAAACACCATATATTTT. It yields the protein CASSSRTGGNTIYF. This chain links TRBV11-2 with TRBJ1-3, with TRBD1 identical over 8 bases. Germline V gene data show CDR1 as SGHAT and CDR2 as FQNNGV. V dropped 4 bases and J dropped 4; count of bases not matched to a gene: 3. This CDR3 contains 14 residues. Based on the CDR3 plus reference TRBV11-2 and TRBJ1-3, the full variable domain is EAGVAQSPRYKIIEKRQSVAFWCNPISGHATLYWYQQILGQGPKLLIQFQNNGVVDDSQLPKDRFSAERLKGVDSTLKIQPAKLEDSAVYLCASSSRTGGNTIYFGEGSWLTVV.

This chain links TRBV2 with TRBJ2-7; 8 nucleotides align to TRBD1. CDR3 length: 16 amino acids. CDR1 and CDR2 (germline): SNHLY, FYNNEI. V gave up 4 bases and J gave up 5 bases; unmatched junction bases: 13. The CDR3 protein is CASSAEGQVKVNEQYF. CDR3 DNA sequence: TGTGCCAGCAGTGCGGAGGGACAGGTGAAGGTCAACGAGCAGTACTTC. Based on the CDR3 plus reference TRBV2 and TRBJ2-7, the full variable domain is EPEVTQTPSHQVTQMGQEVILRCVPISNHLYFYWYRQILGQKVEFLVSFYNNEISEKSEIFDDQFSVERPDGSNFTLKIRSTKLEDSAMYFCASSAEGQVKVNEQYFGPGTRLTVT.

This rearrangement joins TRBV3-1 (or the pseudogene TRBV3-2) to TRBJ1-5; maybe TRBD1 (5 bases). Germline CDR1 and CDR2: LGHDT and YNNKEL (reference sequence). This CDR3 spans 15 amino acids. V was pared by 0 bases and J by 2 bases, with 8 bases between. This CDR3 reads CASSQEGGGNQPQHF. Written as DNA, the CDR3 is TGTGCCAGCAGCCAAGAGGGGGGGGGCAATCAGCCCCAGCATTTT.

This clone was seen once. The V and J genes are TRBV3-1 (or the pseudogene TRBV3-2) and TRBJ2-1; D is possibly TRBD2 (5 bases). Germline CDR1 LGHDT, CDR2 YNNKEL (reference sequence). This CDR3 has 16 residues. With 4 bases removed from V and 5 bases from J, the gap between germline ends came to 18 bases. The CDR3 DNA is TGTGCCAGCAGCCCCCATGAGGGCCCCCCGAACAATGAGCAGTTCTTC. As protein: CASSPHEGPPNNEQFF.

Turning to this clone: At the DNA level, this CDR3 is encoded by other sequences in the same sample as well. The chain couples TRBV4-2 to TRBJ2-3; TRBD2 matches 12 bases. The CDR3 contains 16 residues. Germline assignment: CDR1 LGHNA and CDR2 YNFKEQ. V gave up 0 bases and J gave up 4 bases; unmatched junction bases: 2. DNA for the CDR3: TGTGCCAGCAGCCAAGATCTAGCGGGGGGGCCAGATACGCAGTATTTT. Translated, it gives CASSQDLAGGPDTQYF.

This clone was found a few times. The V call is TRBV7-8, the J call TRBJ2-7, with TRBD2 as a possible D gene (6 bases). The CDR3 length is 17 residues. V gave up 1 base and J gave up 0 bases, with 16 bases separating them. Per germline, CDR1 SGHVS and CDR2 FQNEAQ. CDR3 bases: TGTGCCAGCAGCTTAGTGGGTGGGCCCGGGGGCTCCTACGAGCAGTACTTC. Protein product: CASSLVGGPGGSYEQYF.

CDR3 coding DNA: TGTGCCAGCTCACCAGGGACAGGGGGTTTGTCGCCCCAGCATTTT. This translates into CASSPGTGGLSPQHF. The chain links TRBV18 to TRBJ1-5; TRBD1 agrees at 11 bases. Trimming at V came to 2 bases and at J to 9 bases, leaving 6 bases not matched to a gene. The length of the CDR3 is 15 residues. Per the germline V gene, CDR1 is KGHSH and CDR2 is LQKENI.

This chain joins TRBV3-1 (or the pseudogene TRBV3-2) and TRBJ2-5; D remains unclear. CDR1 is LGHDT and CDR2 is YNNKEL in the germline V gene (reference sequence). The length of the CDR3 is 11 residues. V dropped 4 bases and J dropped 5 bases, with 5 bases sitting between them. CDR3 loop: CASSRSETQYF. CDR3 nucleotide sequence: TGTGCCAGCAGCCGATCCGAGACCCAGTACTTC.

This clone was detected ten times or more. This chain links TRBV4-1 with TRBJ1-6, with 10 bases fitting TRBD1. This CDR3 spans 18 amino acids. V was pared by 8 bases and J by 0 bases, with 10 bases of the junction left unmatched. The germline CDR1 and CDR2 sequences are MGHRA and YSYEKL. CDR3 coding DNA: TGCGCCAGCGGTTCCGGGACAGGGGAGAGCTCCTATAATTCACCCCTCCACTTT. Its translation: CASGSGTGESSYNSPLHF.

The chain employs TRBV6-5 and TRBJ1-6; TRBD1 is a possible D gene (5 bases). V lost 6 bases and J lost 14, with 23 bases in between. The CDR3 contains 15 residues. The germline V gene has CDR1 MNHEY and CDR2 SVGAGI. CDR3 residues: CASRGGVYHSWSLHF. Here the CDR3 DNA reads TGTGCCAGCAGGGGGGGGGTATATCACTCTTGGTCCCTCCACTTT.

The chain joins TRBV28 to TRBJ1-1; TRBD1 is a possible D gene (5 bases). Germline CDR1 is MDHEN and CDR2 is SYDVKM. This CDR3 contains 16 residues. V was pared by 3 bases and J by 5 bases, with 19 bases between. CDR3 protein: CASSLPSGPGTTEAFF. The CDR3 DNA follows: TGTGCCAGCAGTTTGCCGTCGGGTCCAGGGACGACTGAAGCTTTCTTT. The whole variable domain, filled in from reference TRBV28 and TRBJ1-1, reads DVKVTQSSRYLVKRTGEKVFLECVQDMDHENMFWYRQDPGLGLRLIYFSYDVKMKEKGDIPEGYSVSREKKERFSLILESASTNQTSMYLCASSLPSGPGTTEAFFGQGTRLTVV.

This chain connects TRBV15 to TRBJ1-1, with TRBD1 as a possible D gene (5 bases). CDR1 is LNHNV and CDR2 is YYDKDF in the germline V gene (reference sequence). Trimming cost V 2 bases and J 1 base, with 11 bases left between them. The CDR3 runs to 15 residues. The CDR3 here is CATSRTRAWNTEAFF. For the CDR3, the DNA is TGTGCCACCAGCAGAACCAGGGCCTGGAACACTGAAGCTTTCTTT.

The chain joins TRBV13 to TRBJ2-7; D may be TRBD1 (6 bases). Germline V gene data show CDR1 as PRHDT and CDR2 as FYEKMQ (reference sequence). Trimming cost V 2 bases and J 3 bases, with 23 bases left between them. The CDR3 has 18 residues. CDR3 DNA: TGTGCCAGCAGCTTATCGATCGGGACAATGGGGGAACTCTACGAGCAGTACTTC. Protein sequence: CASSLSIGTMGELYEQYF.

The J gene is TRBJ2-7, the V gene TRBV7-2; 9 nucleotides agree with TRBD2. This CDR3 has 15 residues. CDR1 is SGHTA, CDR2 FQGNSA, per germline. V gave up 4 bases and J gave up 0 bases; unmatched junction bases: 4. The CDR3 reads CASSSAAGGSYEQYF. The CDR3 bases are TGTGCCAGCAGCTCGGCAGCGGGGGGCTCCTACGAGCAGTACTTC.

A word on this clone: The germline gene is not matched at one end of the junction; a read error may be the cause. The chain links TRBV29-1 to TRBJ2-7, with TRBD1 as a possible D gene (6 bases). This CDR3 region has 14 residues. Germline values: CDR1 SQVTM, CDR2 ANQGSEA. In DNA, the CDR3 is TGCAGCGTTCCTATCAGGGGAATCTCCGACGAGCAGTACTTC. Its protein product is CSVPIRGISDEQYF.

This clone was found once. CDR3 in amino acids: CASSLYGSNQPQHF. CDR3 bases: TGTGCCAGCAGTTTATATGGCAGCAATCAGCCCCAGCATTTT. V gene TRBV28 combines with J gene TRBJ1-5; D not resolved. This CDR3 spans 14 amino acids. CDR1 and CDR2 from the germline V gene are MDHEN and SYDVKM. V lost 1 base and J lost 1, with 5 bases in between.

V gene TRBV5-1 combines with J gene TRBJ2-1; 12 bases fit TRBD1. The V gene end was trimmed by 3 bases and the J gene end by 7 bases; junction bases not matched to a gene: 8. The CDR3 length is 16 residues. Per germline, CDR1 SGHRS and CDR2 YFSETQ. The CDR3 DNA sequence: TGCGCCAGCAGCTGGGGCTTGGGACAGGGGGCGAATGAGCAGTTCTTC. This translates into CASSWGLGQGANEQFF.

CDR3 region: CASSLEGTTQPQHF. The CDR3 DNA is TGTGCCAGCAGCTTAGAGGGGACAACCCAGCCCCAGCATTTT. The rearrangement joins TRBV7-2 to TRBJ1-5, with a tentative D call TRBD1 (6 bases). This CDR3 spans 14 amino acids. Trimming pared 1 base from V and 7 bases from J, leaving 11 bases between. CDR1 and CDR2 from the germline V gene are SGHTA and FQGNSA.